This T cell receptor beta chain was sequenced in a study of blood T cell repertoires in COVID-19. The CDR3 sequence is 12 residues long. Germline lookup yields CDR1 LNHDA and CDR2 SQIVND (reference sequence). V was trimmed by 2 bases and J by 8 bases, leaving 9 bases between them. The method was immunoSEQ multiplex PCR; TCRdb's version includes in-frame clones alone and lacks a portion of them. Here the sample spans about 260,000 clones, approximately 86% being singletons. This sequence originates from a middle-aged man who had recovered from COVID-19. Sequences were obtained from peripheral blood. The V gene is TRBV19, the J gene TRBJ2-5; possible D gene TRBD2, 5 bases. CDR3 loop: CASSIFGETQYF. CDR3 DNA: TGTGCCAGTAGTATATTCGGGGAAACCCAGTACTTC. The whole variable domain, filled in from reference TRBV19 and TRBJ2-5, reads DGGITQSPKYLFRKEGQNVTLSCEQNLNHDAMYWYRQDPGQGLRLIYYSQIVNDFQKGDIAEGYSVSREKKESFPLTVTSAQKNPTAFYLCASSIFGETQYFGPGTRLLVL.